This is a list of T cell receptor beta chains from one sample in a study of cytomegalovirus exposure and HLA in healthy donors. This table comes from immunoSEQ multiplex PCR, and its TCRdb copy is limited to in-frame clones, with some not included. The data contain around 250,000 clones, around 87% of them singletons. Sequenced sample: PBMCs. These receptors came from a woman in her late teens or twenties in good health and CMV-seronegative. Each CDR3 is given with its conserved first and last residue. D genes are given only for firm matches. A clone size is listed for some rows: how often the clone was seen (once, few, many), or a class if it is expanded.

TRBJ2-1	16	TRBV5-1	TRBD2	-	TGCGCCAGCAGCTTGGAGCGCCCTAGCGGGGGCCCTGAGCAGTTCTTC	CASSLERPSGGPEQFF
TRBJ1-2	12	TRBV6-1	TRBD1	once	TGTGCCAGCTCCCACAGGGGCTCTGGCTACACCTTC	CASSHRGSGYTF
TRBJ1-5	15	TRBV6-6	-	-	TGTGCCAGCAGTTACAAGGGGCAGTCGAATCAGCCCCAGCATTTT	CASSYKGQSNQPQHF
TRBJ2-1	16	TRBV10-1	TRBD2	-	TGCGCCAGCAGCGGGAACGGGCGGGGGGGCCCAAATGAGCAGTTCTTC	CASSGNGRGGPNEQFF
TRBJ2-3	16	TRBV6-6	TRBD1	-	TGTGCCAGCAGTTACTCCGGACAGGGGCCCACAGATACGCAGTATTTT	CASSYSGQGPTDTQYF
TRBJ2-1	14	TRBV15	-	once	TGTGCCACCAGCAGAGATCCGGGGGTCAGGGGGAAGTTCTTC	CATSRDPGVRGKFF
TRBJ1-1	12	TRBV27	-	-	TGTGCCAGCAGTTTATTAGGGGCTGAAGCTTTCTTT	CASSLLGAEAFF
TRBJ2-7	13	TRBV5-1	-	-	TGCGCCAGCAGCTTACAGGACCAAGGCGAGCAGTACTTC	CASSLQDQGEQYF
TRBJ2-3	14	TRBV6-1	TRBD1	-	TGTGCCAGCAATCTGGACAGGGGCACAGATACGCAGTATTTT	CASNLDRGTDTQYF
TRBJ2-3	15	TRBV28	TRBD2	-	TGTGCCAGCAGACCGACTAGCGGGGGAACAGATACGCAGTATTTT	CASRPTSGGTDTQYF
TRBJ2-7	13	TRBV5-1	-	-	TGCGCCAGCAGCTTGGGACAGGCTCTGGAGCAGTACTTC	CASSLGQALEQYF
TRBJ1-1	15	TRBV6-1	-	-	TGTGCCAGCACCCCCACTGAGATTATGAACACTGAAGCTTTCTTT	CASTPTEIMNTEAFF
TRBJ2-6	16	TRBV5-1	-	-	TGCGCCAGCAGCTTTGGGGGGGCTGCTGGGGCCAACGTCCTGACTTTC	CASSFGGAAGANVLTF
TRBJ1-3	14	TRBV18	-	once	TGTGCCAGCTCACCAGGGGAGCCACGAAACACCATATATTTT	CASSPGEPRNTIYF
TRBJ1-1	15	TRBV7-3	-	-	TGTGCCAGCAGCTTAGGGGCGGGGAGGAACACTGAAGCTTTCTTT	CASSLGAGRNTEAFF
TRBJ1-2	13	TRBV27	-	-	TGTGCCAGCAGTCTGGACAGTTACTATGGCTACACCTTC	CASSLDSYYGYTF